These 22 T cell receptor beta chains were all obtained from the same sample, sequenced in a study of blood T cell repertoires in COVID-19. The protocol was immunoSEQ multiplex PCR, while the TCRdb copy is restricted to in-frame clones and leaves out a portion. This table has 90,000 to 100,000 clones, 85% appearing once. The sample was peripheral blood. The receptors here all came from an older man with acute or convalescent COVID-19.

This clone was seen only once. This sequence joins TRBV2 and TRBJ2-6; D gene unclear. The CDR3 sequence is 15 residues long. V lost 2 bases and J lost 2, with 7 bases in between. Per germline, CDR1 SNHLY and CDR2 FYNNEI. CDR3 protein: CASSEYNPGANVLTF. CDR3 sequence (DNA): TGTGCCAGCAGTGAATACAACCCTGGGGCCAACGTCCTGACTTTC.

Only one count was recorded for this clone. The J gene is TRBJ2-7, the V gene TRBV28; D is undetermined. This CDR3 spans 13 amino acids. The germline V gene has CDR1 MDHEN and CDR2 SYDVKM. Trimming left V 5 bases short and J 0 bases short, with 8 bases between. The chain's CDR3 is CASSPPSSYEQYF. Written as DNA, the CDR3 is TGTGCCAGCAGTCCCCCCAGCTCCTACGAGCAGTACTTC.

The count of this clone is one. The V and J genes are TRBV19 and TRBJ1-5; possibly TRBD1 for D (5 bases). Germline assignment: CDR1 LNHDA and CDR2 SQIVND (reference sequence). V dropped 0 bases and J dropped 2 bases, with 14 bases sitting between them. The CDR3 consists of 17 residues. The CDR3: CASSIEPAGSGNQPQHF. The CDR3 nucleotides are TGTGCCAGTAGTATAGAACCCGCAGGGTCGGGCAATCAGCCCCAGCATTTT.

This clone was picked up a small number of times. The J gene is TRBJ2-7, the V gene TRBV5-1; TRBD1 aligns across 9 bases. CDR3 length: 16 residues. J gave up 5 bases and V 4 bases, and 13 bases lay outside the gene matches. Germline CDR1 and CDR2: SGHRS and YFSETQ. In DNA, the CDR3 is TGCGCCAGCAGCCTCCCATCCGGGACAGGGACCCACGAGCAGTACTTC. It encodes CASSLPSGTGTHEQYF.

The CDR3 spells CATSAGTGYSNEKLFF. The CDR3 DNA sequence: TGTGCCACCAGCGCCGGGACAGGGTATAGTAATGAAAAACTGTTTTTT. This sequence joins TRBV24-1 and TRBJ1-4, with 9 bases lining up with TRBD1. The V gene end was trimmed by 7 bases and the J gene end by 4 bases; junction bases not matched to a gene: 9. CDR1 is KGHDR and CDR2 is SFDVKD in the germline V gene. The CDR3 extends over 16 amino acids.

The V and J genes are TRBV5-1 and TRBJ2-5, with 7 bases matching TRBD1. CDR3 size: 12 residues. V shed 9 bases and J 3 bases; nucleotides not matched to a gene: 5. The germline V gene encodes CDR1 SGHRS and CDR2 YFSETQ. The CDR3 loop reads CATSTGKETQYF. The CDR3, as DNA: TGCGCCACCTCGACAGGGAAAGAGACCCAGTACTTC.

The V call is TRBV5-4, the J call TRBJ2-5, with 7 nucleotides matching TRBD2. After removal of 1 base from V and 10 bases from J, the junction contained 13 bases not matched to a gene. Germline lookup yields CDR1 SGHNT and CDR2 YYREEE (reference sequence). The CDR3 consists of 15 residues. CDR3 protein: CASSLRERGTRGQYF. The CDR3 DNA reads as TGTGCCAGCAGCTTGAGGGAGCGGGGCACTCGGGGCCAGTACTTC.

V gene TRBV7-2 combines with J gene TRBJ2-3, with D perhaps TRBD2 (6 bases). This CDR3 is 16 amino acids long. V was shortened by 4 bases and J by 0 bases, with 14 bases between the two germline ends. The germline gives CDR1 SGHTA, CDR2 FQGNSA. In DNA form, the CDR3 reads TGTGCCAGCAGCTCCGTTGGAGGGACTAGCACAGATACGCAGTATTTT. It is translated as CASSSVGGTSTDTQYF.

The V call is TRBV7-8, the J call TRBJ2-5; D is uncertain. This CDR3 is built from 15 residues. CDR1 is SGHVS and CDR2 is FQNEAQ in the germline V gene. V was clipped by 1 base and J by 2 bases, with 11 bases between them. The CDR3 here is CASSLGFTAQETQYF. DNA for the CDR3: TGTGCCAGCAGCTTAGGGTTTACAGCTCAAGAGACCCAGTACTTC.

The chain recombines TRBV19 with TRBJ1-1; D is perhaps TRBD1 (5 bases). The CDR3 length is 13 residues. V was cut by 6 bases and J by 2 bases, with 10 bases left in between. The germline gives CDR1 LNHDA, CDR2 SQIVND (reference sequence). CDR3 nucleotide sequence: TGTGCCAGTAGGTTCGGACACAACACTGAAGCTTTCTTT. It translates to CASRFGHNTEAFF.

This chain uses TRBV6-5 with TRBJ1-1; D is perhaps TRBD1 (6 bases). The CDR3 loop spans 15 amino acids. Germline-derived CDR1 and CDR2 are MNHEY and SVGAGI. V was trimmed by 6 bases and J by 6 bases, leaving 20 bases between them. The chain's CDR3 is CASSDHGTPTSEAFF. The CDR3 DNA reads TGTGCCAGCAGCGACCACGGGACACCGACCTCTGAAGCTTTCTTT.

The gene calls are TRBV7-9 and TRBJ2-7, with 8 bases matching TRBD1. With V trimmed by 1 base and J by 6 bases, 8 bases remained unmatched. Per germline, CDR1 SEHNR and CDR2 FQNEAQ (reference sequence). The CDR3 totals 15 residues. CDR3 protein: CASSLVTGASGEQYF. CDR3 sequence (DNA): TGTGCCAGCAGCTTAGTGACAGGGGCTTCGGGCGAGCAGTACTTC.

J is TRBJ2-5 and V is TRBV28; TRBD2 matches 8 bases. CDR3 length: 15 residues. J lost 0 bases, V lost 4 bases, and 4 bases had no gene match. CDR1 and CDR2 from the germline V gene are MDHEN and SYDVKM. The CDR3 nucleotides read TGTGCCAGCAGTTCAGCGGGAGCCAACCAAGAGACCCAGTACTTC. It translates to CASSSAGANQETQYF.

This chain links TRBV19 with TRBJ1-5; TRBD1 agrees at 8 bases. With 7 bases clipped from V and 2 bases from J, the junction kept 13 bases outside the gene matches. This CDR3 spans 17 amino acids. Germline V gene data show CDR1 as LNHDA and CDR2 as SQIVND (reference sequence). The CDR3 DNA follows: TGTGCCAGTACTACTGGACAGGGACCGGTGGGCAATCAGCCCCAGCATTTT. This translates into CASTTGQGPVGNQPQHF.

This chain joins TRBV5-1 and TRBJ1-4; TRBD1 is a possible D gene (6 bases). The V end lost 1 base, the J end lost 3 bases, and 10 bases lay between the germline ends. The CDR3 length is 15 residues. In germline, CDR1 is SGHRS, CDR2 YFSETQ. The CDR3 reads CASSLSRGPNEKLFF. The CDR3 bases are TGCGCCAGCAGCTTGAGCAGGGGCCCTAATGAAAAACTGTTTTTT. The complete variable domain, with remaining parts taken from reference TRBV5-1 and TRBJ1-4, reads KAGVTQTPRYLIKTRGQQVTLSCSPISGHRSVSWYQQTPGQGLQFLFEYFSETQRNKGNFPGRFSGRQFSNSRSEMNVSTLELGDSALYLCASSLSRGPNEKLFFGSGTQLSVL.

This chain joins TRBV3-1 (or the pseudogene TRBV3-2) and TRBJ1-2; maybe TRBD1 (6 bases). V gave up 4 bases and J gave up 4 bases, with 13 bases separating them. This CDR3 has 14 amino acids. Germline V lookup: CDR1 LGHDT, CDR2 YNNKEL (reference sequence). The DNA for the CDR3 is TGTGCCAGCAGCCCCGGGGGGCAGAGCTATGGCTACACCTTC. Its protein product is CASSPGGQSYGYTF.

Worth noting for this clone: A read error may produce the germline difference seen at one junction end. The chain has TRBV7-7 and TRBJ2-5; D perhaps matches TRBD2 (6 bases). Germline values: CDR1 SSHAT, CDR2 FNYEAQ (reference sequence). The CDR3 loop spans 15 amino acids. The chain's CDR3 is CASSLGTEVQETQYF. The CDR3 DNA reads as TGTGCTAGCAGCCTGGGGACTGAGGTACAAGAGACCCAGTACTTC.

This clone has just one count. The chain employs TRBV6-5 and TRBJ1-5, with D unresolved. V lost 0 bases, J lost 9 bases, and 15 bases lay in between. Germline V gene data show CDR1 as MNHEY and CDR2 as SVGAGI. CDR3 length: 15 amino acids. The CDR3 bases are TGTGCCAGCAGTTACTCGAGTACTCCGCTCGGGCCCCAGCATTTT. Protein sequence: CASSYSSTPLGPQHF.

The sample holds one count of this clone. The rearrangement uses TRBV19 and TRBJ1-5; D is unresolved. V gave up 3 bases and J gave up 5 bases, with 11 bases separating them. Germline-derived CDR1 and CDR2 are LNHDA and SQIVND (reference sequence). The CDR3 is 14 residues long. Here the CDR3 reads CASSMDLGDQPQHF. The CDR3 coding sequence is TGTGCCAGTAGTATGGACCTCGGGGATCAGCCCCAGCATTTT.

The chain has TRBV5-1 and TRBJ2-5; TRBD2 aligns across 8 bases. Trimming at V came to 1 base and at J to 2 bases, leaving 7 bases not matched to a gene. The germline V gene has CDR1 SGHRS and CDR2 YFSETQ. This CDR3 spans 16 amino acids. CDR3: CASSLRTSGGQETQYF. The CDR3 DNA sequence: TGCGCCAGCAGCTTGAGAACTAGCGGAGGGCAAGAGACCCAGTACTTC.

This chain links TRBV6-6 with TRBJ1-5; 7 bases match TRBD1. Trimming removed 6 bases from V and 3 bases from J; junction bases left unmatched: 5. Germline CDR1 reads MNHNY; CDR2 reads SVGAGI (reference sequence). This CDR3 has 14 amino acids. DNA of the CDR3: TGTGCCAGCAGAGAACAGGGGACCAATCAGCCCCAGCATTTT. Its translation is CASREQGTNQPQHF.

V and J are TRBV28 and TRBJ2-1; 7 bases agree with TRBD2. The CDR3 is 15 amino acids. Germline V gives CDR1 MDHEN, CDR2 SYDVKM. The V segment lost 2 bases and the J segment 5 bases; nucleotides outside the gene matches: 6. In DNA, the CDR3 is TGTGCCAGCAGTTTAGGTGGACTAGTTGACAATGAGCAGTTCTTC. Its translation: CASSLGGLVDNEQFF.